Sequencing of this TCR beta chain was carried out in a study of blood T cell repertoires in COVID-19. The repertoire was sequenced with immunoSEQ multiplex PCR; TCRdb's copy has only in-frame clones and lacks some. The sample lists 100,000 or so clones; over 65% were seen once. The CDR3 length is 13 residues. The V and J ends lost 6 bases and 7 bases respectively, with 16 bases between them. Germline-derived CDR1 and CDR2 are MNHEY and SVGAGI. The gene calls are TRBV6-5 and TRBJ2-7; D might be TRBD2 (6 bases). Sequenced sample: peripheral blood. This TCR was recovered from a human donor in a cohort sampled during active COVID-19. CDR3 region: CASRLQGGGEQYF. CDR3 bases: TGTGCCAGCAGACTCCAGGGAGGAGGGGAGCAGTACTTC.